The entry below gives a single T cell receptor (beta chain) sequence along with its context. Its antigen is not known. The V end lost 0 bases, the J end lost 8 bases, and 8 bases lay between the germline ends. The CDR3 consists of 14 residues. From germline, CDR1 is SEHNR and CDR2 FQNEAQ (reference sequence). Only in-frame clones appear in the TCRdb table, and some are missing; sequencing was by immunoSEQ multiplex PCR. The sample includes 4,900 or so clones, approximately 80% of them seen just once. The data were taken from a study of immune cell composition in non-small cell lung cancer. General study points: 60% to 75% of squamous and 30% to 40% of adenocarcinoma cases had tumour-associated clones >0.5%.

The source is a human donor with non-small cell lung cancer. J is TRBJ1-6 and V is TRBV7-9; D is ambiguous. Sequences were obtained from lung tumor tissue. The CDR3 nucleotides read TGTGCCAGCAGCTTAGCCTACCCACATTCACCCCTCCACTTT. Translating gives CASSLAYPHSPLHF. Full variable domain (outside the CDR3, taken from reference TRBV7-9 and TRBJ1-6): DTGVSQNPRHKITKRGQNVTFRCDPISEHNRLYWYRQTLGQGPEFLTYFQNEAQLEKSRLLSDRFSAERPKGSFSTLEIQRTEQGDSAMYLCASSLAYPHSPLHFGNGTRLTVT.